The 16 T cell receptor beta chains below were found in one sample sequenced in a study of shared clonotypes between healthy human individuals. Assay: immunoSEQ multiplex PCR; the TCRdb copy retains only in-frame clones and omits some. Of approximately 2.5 million clones in the sample, around 90% were seen once. The sample taken for sequencing was naive CD4+ T cells sorted from blood. Subset denoted: CD45RA+ positively selected. The receptors here all came from a man between 18 and 29 years old in good health.

V usage is TRBV27 and J usage is TRBJ2-7, with TRBD2 matching over 11 bases. With 5 bases clipped from V and 0 bases from J, the junction kept 3 bases outside the gene matches. Germline CDR1 reads MNHEY; CDR2 reads SMNVEV (reference sequence). The CDR3 runs to 15 residues. The DNA of the CDR3 is TGTGCCAGCAGTACGACTAGCGGGACCTCCTACGAGCAGTACTTC. It codes for CASSTTSGTSYEQYF.

The chain links TRBV7-2 to TRBJ1-1; D is unclear. The CDR3 extends over 14 amino acids. V lost 2 bases to trimming and J lost 0 bases, with 7 bases between them. In germline, CDR1 is SGHTA, CDR2 FQGNSA. The CDR3 nucleotides read TGTGCCAGCAGCTTAACGCTTTTGAACACTGAAGCTTTCTTT. This encodes CASSLTLLNTEAFF.

V and J are TRBV14 and TRBJ2-3; 7 bases are a match to TRBD2. This CDR3 region has 14 residues. V was pared by 4 bases and J by 4 bases, with 5 bases of the junction left unmatched. Germline-derived CDR1 and CDR2 are SGHDN and FVKESK. The CDR3 DNA follows: TGTGCCAGCAGCCGAGCGGGGAAGGCAGATACGCAGTATTTT. Protein sequence: CASSRAGKADTQYF.

This clone appeared once. V and J are TRBV27 and TRBJ1-6; TRBD1 agrees at 7 bases. CDR3 length equals 19 residues. The trim removed 0 bases at V and 0 bases at J, leaving 8 bases unmatched. Germline-derived CDR1 and CDR2 are MNHEY and SMNVEV (reference sequence). In nucleotides, the CDR3 is TGTGCCAGCAGTTTATCCCTTGGGACAGTCCTCTCCTATAATTCACCCCTCCACTTT. The encoded protein is CASSLSLGTVLSYNSPLHF.

This chain joins TRBV18 and TRBJ2-3; D not resolved. V lost 3 bases to trimming and J lost 6 bases, with 10 bases between them. The germline V gene has CDR1 KGHSH and CDR2 LQKENI. This CDR3 spans 13 amino acids. CDR3 amino acids: CASSPTGEDTQYF. The CDR3 DNA reads as TGTGCCAGCTCACCGACCGGCGAGGATACGCAGTATTTT.

This chain uses TRBV10-3 with TRBJ2-7, with 11 bases aligning to TRBD1. The V and J ends lost 4 bases and 3 bases, in that order; junction bases with no gene match: 2. Per the germline V gene, CDR1 is ENHRY and CDR2 is SYGVKD. The CDR3 runs 14 residues. CDR3 protein: CAISGDRGNYEQYF. The CDR3, as DNA: TGTGCCATCAGTGGGGACAGGGGGAACTACGAGCAGTACTTC.

The rearrangement joins TRBV10-1 to TRBJ2-1, with D maybe TRBD2 (5 bases). Germline lookup yields CDR1 WNHNN and CDR2 SYGVQD (reference sequence). The CDR3 has 14 residues. With 5 bases removed from V and 5 bases from J, the gap between germline ends came to 13 bases. CDR3 sequence: CASSYGSVNNEQFF. The DNA of the CDR3 is TGCGCCAGCAGTTACGGTAGCGTCAACAATGAGCAGTTCTTC.

Turning to this clone: The same CDR3 also results from other DNA sequences found in this sample. The J gene is TRBJ1-5, the V gene TRBV5-1; 7 bases map to TRBD1. Germline lookup yields CDR1 SGHRS and CDR2 YFSETQ. V gave up 2 bases and J gave up 0 bases; unmatched junction bases: 2. This CDR3 is built from 15 residues. The CDR3 DNA reads TGCGCCAGCAGCTTAGGGGACAGTAGCAATCAGCCCCAGCATTTT. This encodes CASSLGDSSNQPQHF.

The CDR3 protein is CASGGLAGGQETQYF. CDR3 nucleotide sequence: TGTGCCAGTGGCGGACTAGCGGGAGGGCAAGAGACCCAGTACTTC. This rearrangement joins TRBV19 to TRBJ2-5; 15 nucleotides line up with TRBD2. J was trimmed by 2 bases and V by 8 bases; bases with no gene match: 3. The CDR3 loop spans 15 amino acids. From germline, CDR1 is LNHDA and CDR2 SQIVND (reference sequence).

This sequence joins TRBV2 and TRBJ1-5; 8 positions match TRBD1. The CDR3 runs to 15 residues. With 3 bases clipped from V and 5 bases from J, the junction kept 6 bases outside the gene matches. CDR1 and CDR2 from the germline V gene are SNHLY and FYNNEI. Here the CDR3 DNA reads TGTGCCAGCAGTGACAGGACAGGGAGGTATCAGCCCCAGCATTTT. As protein: CASSDRTGRYQPQHF.

This clone was found once. V usage is TRBV6-5 and J usage is TRBJ2-4; D possibly uses TRBD1 or TRBD2 (6 bases each). Germline CDR1 reads MNHEY; CDR2 reads SVGAGI. V was cut by 7 bases and J by 1 base, with 11 bases left in between. CDR3 length: 14 amino acids. DNA for the CDR3: TGTGCCAGCAAGGGGGGAGTCGCCAAAAACATTCAGTACTTC. Amino acid sequence: CASKGGVAKNIQYF.

This clone was seen a single time. The chain joins TRBV6-5 to TRBJ2-2; TRBD1 is a possible D gene (6 bases). V was cut by 6 bases and J by 1 base, with 6 bases left in between. CDR1 and CDR2 (germline): MNHEY, SVGAGI. CDR3 length: 13 amino acids. CDR3 DNA: TGTGCCAGCAGGACAGGGAACACCGGGGAGCTGTTTTTT. Protein product: CASRTGNTGELFF.

The chain carries TRBV11-2 and TRBJ2-5, with no clear D. Germline V gene data show CDR1 as SGHAT and CDR2 as FQNNGV. There are 19 residues in the CDR3. V dropped 4 bases and J dropped 2 bases, with 26 bases sitting between them. The CDR3 sequence: CASSSKFSLLRAEQETQYF. CDR3 nucleotides: TGTGCCAGCAGCTCCAAATTCTCTCTGCTCCGGGCCGAACAAGAGACCCAGTACTTC.

The chain links TRBV9 to TRBJ1-5, with D possibly being TRBD1 (5 bases). Trimming pared 4 bases from V and 0 bases from J, leaving 11 bases between. The CDR3 is made up of 15 amino acids. Germline V gives CDR1 SGDLS, CDR2 YYNGEE. CDR3 protein: CASSTAGLSNQPQHF. CDR3 DNA: TGTGCCAGCAGCACGGCGGGGCTTAGCAATCAGCCCCAGCATTTT.

This sequence joins TRBV6-5 and TRBJ1-1, with D maybe TRBD1 (6 bases). The germline CDR1 and CDR2 sequences are MNHEY and SVGAGI. V dropped 4 bases and J dropped 5 bases, with 11 bases sitting between them. The length of the CDR3 is 13 residues. CDR3 sequence: CASSSQGWTEAFF. The CDR3 DNA is TGTGCCAGCAGTTCACAGGGTTGGACTGAAGCTTTCTTT.

The rearrangement links TRBV4-1 to TRBJ2-3, with D perhaps TRBD1 (6 bases). In germline, CDR1 is MGHRA, CDR2 YSYEKL. The CDR3 is 16 amino acids. The germline V and J ends were trimmed by 0 bases and 0 bases, with 10 bases remaining between them. The CDR3 DNA reads as TGCGCCAGCAGCCAAGAGGGGGCACCTAGCACAGATACGCAGTATTTT. This sequence encodes CASSQEGAPSTDTQYF.